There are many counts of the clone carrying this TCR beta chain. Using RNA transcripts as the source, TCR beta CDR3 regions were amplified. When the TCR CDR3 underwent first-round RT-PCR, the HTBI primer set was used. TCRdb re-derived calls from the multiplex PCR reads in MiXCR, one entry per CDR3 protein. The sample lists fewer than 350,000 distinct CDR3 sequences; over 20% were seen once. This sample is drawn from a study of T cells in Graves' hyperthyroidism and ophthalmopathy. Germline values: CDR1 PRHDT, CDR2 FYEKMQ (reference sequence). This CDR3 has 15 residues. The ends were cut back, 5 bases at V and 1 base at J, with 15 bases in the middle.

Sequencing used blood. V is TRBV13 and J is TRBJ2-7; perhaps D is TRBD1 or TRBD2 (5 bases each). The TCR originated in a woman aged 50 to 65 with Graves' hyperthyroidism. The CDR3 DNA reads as TGTGCCAGCAGCGCCCGACGGGACGTATCCTACGAGCAGTACTTC. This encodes CASSARRDVSYEQYF.